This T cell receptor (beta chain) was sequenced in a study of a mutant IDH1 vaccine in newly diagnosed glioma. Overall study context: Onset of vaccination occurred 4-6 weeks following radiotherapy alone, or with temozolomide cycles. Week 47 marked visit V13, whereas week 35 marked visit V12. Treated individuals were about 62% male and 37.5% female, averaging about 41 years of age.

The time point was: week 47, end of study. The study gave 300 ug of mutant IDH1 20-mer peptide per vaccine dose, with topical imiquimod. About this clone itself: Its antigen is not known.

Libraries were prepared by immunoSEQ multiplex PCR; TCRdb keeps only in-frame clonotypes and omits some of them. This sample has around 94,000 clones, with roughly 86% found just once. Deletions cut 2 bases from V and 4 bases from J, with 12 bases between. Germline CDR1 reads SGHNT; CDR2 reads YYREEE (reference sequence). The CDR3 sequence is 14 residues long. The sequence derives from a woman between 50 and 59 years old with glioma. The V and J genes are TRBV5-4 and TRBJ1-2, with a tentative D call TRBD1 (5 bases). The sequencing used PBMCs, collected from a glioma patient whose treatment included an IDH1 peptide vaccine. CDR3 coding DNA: TGTGCCAGCAGCTTCGAGCAGGGAGGCTATGGCTACACCTTC. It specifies CASSFEQGGYGYTF.